The source of this T cell receptor (beta chain) is a study of T-cell reconstitution after alpha-beta-depleted transplantation in children. The CDR3 is made up of 14 amino acids. Germline V CDR1 and CDR2: MNHEY, SVGEGT. With 7 bases clipped from V and 0 bases from J, the junction kept 6 bases outside the gene matches. Unique molecular identifiers were incorporated during preparation of the TCRbeta library. TCRdb recomputed calls from the PCR reads with MiXCR, one row per CDR3 protein. The data show about 600,000 distinct CDR3 sequences, about an eighth seen once. General study points: Newly produced T cells mostly accounted for T-cell counts and diversity one year post-transplant.

As concerns this clonotype: The target antigen is unknown.

The chain joins TRBV6-2 or TRBV6-3 to TRBJ2-7, with 7 nucleotides matching TRBD2. The sequencing here drew on PBMCs, mostly from graft donor cells, taken 360 days after TCRalphabeta/CD19-depleted stem cell transplant. The receptor was derived from a male patient aged 10 to 17 who had a stem cell transplant for acute myeloid leukemia, so the T cells may come from the graft donor. The CDR3 nucleotides are TGTGCCAGCAAGTATGAGCGGGACTCCTACGAGCAGTACTTC. Protein: CASKYERDSYEQYF.